These T cell receptor beta chains were read from a single sample in a study of blood T cell repertoires in COVID-19. The repertoire was sequenced with immunoSEQ multiplex PCR; TCRdb's copy has only in-frame clones and lacks some. The sample carries 85,000 to 110,000 clones, roughly 90% recorded once. The sample taken for sequencing was peripheral blood. These receptors were taken from a woman aged 60 to 75 with acute or convalescent COVID-19. The CDR3 runs from the conserved cysteine through the conserved F or W. A D gene is named only where the DNA matches it firmly. Clone size is stated in some rows and not others, as once, few, many or a class when expanded.

>.|TRBV3-1/TRBV3-2|.|TRBJ1-2
CASSQGSRGLNYGYTF
TGTGCCAGCAGCCAAGGGTCAAGAGGGCTTAACTATGGCTACACCTTC
>.|TRBV6-4|.|TRBJ2-2
CASITHRRSGELFF
TGTGCCAGCATTACACATAGGAGAAGCGGGGAGCTGTTTTTT
>.|TRBV9|.|TRBJ2-2
CASSVKSVANTGELFF
TGTGCCAGCAGCGTTAAGAGTGTTGCGAACACCGGGGAGCTGTTTTTT
>.|TRBV6-1|.|TRBJ1-2
CASSEGQNYGYTF
TGTGCCAGCAGTGAAGGGCAGAACTATGGCTACACCTTC
>.|TRBV30|.|TRBJ1-5
CAWKGAGNQPQHF
TGTGCCTGGAAAGGGGCAGGGAATCAGCCCCAGCATTTT
>.|TRBV19|.|TRBJ1-2
CASSTGSQANYGYTF
TGTGCCAGTAGTACGGGGTCCCAAGCTAACTATGGCTACACCTTC
>.|TRBV18|.|TRBJ2-1
CASSRTGGNDEQFF
TGTGCCAGCTCACGGACGGGGGGCAACGATGAGCAGTTCTTC
>.|TRBV25-1|.|TRBJ1-5
CASSIGNQPQHF
TGTGCCAGCAGTATAGGCAATCAGCCCCAGCATTTT
>.|TRBV3-1/TRBV3-2|.|TRBJ2-5
CASSQGFAGQETQYF
TGTGCCAGCAGCCAAGGATTCGCAGGCCAAGAGACCCAGTACTTC
>.|TRBV5-1|once|TRBJ1-1
CASSLWGQGTEAFF
TGCGCCAGCAGCTTGTGGGGGCAGGGCACTGAAGCTTTCTTT
>.|TRBV19|.|TRBJ2-3
CASSLRHISTDTQYF
TGTGCCAGTAGTCTTCGACACATTAGCACAGATACGCAGTATTTT
>TRBD2|TRBV7-2|few|TRBJ2-3
CASSLAPFGAGEGDTQYF
TGTGCCAGCAGCTTAGCGCCCTTTGGAGCGGGAGAAGGAGATACGCAGTATTTT
>TRBD1|TRBV28|.|TRBJ1-3
CASSEGQGARGNTIYF
TGTGCCAGCAGTGAGGGACAGGGGGCACGCGGAAACACCATATATTTT
>TRBD1|TRBV3-1/TRBV3-2|once|TRBJ1-3
CASSQVGRGLGNTIYF
TGTGCCAGCAGCCAAGTCGGCAGGGGGCTAGGAAACACCATATATTTT
>.|TRBV3-1/TRBV3-2|.|TRBJ2-7
CASSRRIAFSSYEQYF
TGTGCCAGCAGCCGCAGAATAGCGTTCAGCTCCTACGAGCAGTACTTC
>.|TRBV7-9|.|TRBJ1-5
CASSLDGGQTPQHF
TGTGCCAGCAGCTTAGATGGCGGGCAGACACCCCAGCATTTT
>.|TRBV30|.|TRBJ1-1
CAWSPSFPNTEAFF
TGTGCCTGGAGTCCCTCCTTCCCGAACACTGAAGCTTTCTTT
>TRBD1|TRBV30|.|TRBJ1-5
CAWSLGTAEQPQHF
TGTGCCTGGAGTCTCGGGACAGCGGAACAGCCCCAGCATTTT
>TRBD2|TRBV4-1|.|TRBJ2-1
CASSQGASGSYNEQFF
TGCGCCAGCAGCCAAGGAGCTAGCGGGAGTTACAATGAGCAGTTCTTC
>.|TRBV12-5|.|TRBJ1-1
CASGLVLGGYTEAFF
TGTGCTAGTGGTTTGGTACTGGGGGGTTACACTGAAGCTTTCTTT
>.|TRBV5-6|.|TRBJ1-2
CASFDPLAGEGYGYTF
TGTGCCAGCTTCGACCCTCTAGCCGGGGAAGGCTATGGCTACACCTTC
>.|TRBV19|.|TRBJ1-1
CASTLGGMNTEAFF
TGTGCCAGTACCCTTGGGGGCATGAACACTGAAGCTTTCTTT
>.|TRBV19|.|TRBJ2-7
CASSRGGSYEQYF
TGTGCCAGTAGTAGGGGCGGCTCCTACGAGCAGTACTTC